These 22 T cell receptor beta chains were sequenced from one sample in a study of blood T cell repertoires in COVID-19. Data came from immunoSEQ multiplex PCR; TCRdb stores just in-frame clones and leaves some out. This table holds about 300,000 clones, about 90% found once. Specimen: PBMCs or T cells enriched from blood (not recorded which). All receptors come from a woman between 45 and 60 years old who had been exposed to COVID-19.

The chain carries TRBV7-2 and TRBJ2-5; 7 positions match TRBD2. There are 14 residues in the CDR3. The V gene end was trimmed by 4 bases and the J gene end by 5 bases; junction bases not matched to a gene: 7. The germline CDR1 and CDR2 sequences are SGHTA and FQGNSA. In DNA, the CDR3 is TGTGCCAGCAGCTCGGGACTAAGCGGGGAGACCCAGTACTTC. It codes for CASSSGLSGETQYF.

The rearrangement links TRBV7-9 to TRBJ2-3; D might be TRBD1 (6 bases). Germline CDR1 is SEHNR and CDR2 is FQNEAQ (reference sequence). The CDR3 consists of 16 residues. Between the trimmed V and J ends, which lost 6 bases and 2 bases, there was a span of 18 bases. CDR3 nucleotides: TGTGCCAGCAGTTCCTCAGGGGCAAGATACACAGATACGCAGTATTTT. It codes for CASSSSGARYTDTQYF.

The chain employs TRBV10-3 and TRBJ2-3, with 14 bases fitting TRBD2. After removal of 7 bases from V and 3 bases from J, the junction contained 6 bases not matched to a gene. The CDR3 runs 16 residues. The germline V gene encodes CDR1 ENHRY and CDR2 SYGVKD. Here the CDR3 DNA reads TGTGCCATCACCTCCCGACTAGCGGGGGGGACAGATACGCAGTATTTT. Residues: CAITSRLAGGTDTQYF.

The J gene is TRBJ2-1, the V gene TRBV7-9, with D perhaps matching TRBD1 (6 bases). Trimming cost V 4 bases and J 15 bases, with 16 bases left between them. Germline V CDR1 and CDR2: SEHNR, FQNEAQ (reference sequence). The CDR3 is made up of 12 amino acids. The CDR3 is CASSSSGTLRFF. The CDR3 coding sequence is TGTGCCAGCAGCTCCTCCGGGACACTGCGGTTCTTC.

The rearrangement joins TRBV9 to TRBJ2-2, with D perhaps matching TRBD2 (5 bases). Germline V gene lookup returns CDR1 SGDLS and CDR2 YYNGEE. The CDR3 runs 16 residues. Trimming shortened V by 4 bases and J by 0 bases, and 13 bases separated the two germline ends. The CDR3 here is CASSSRTGTNTGELFF. Written as DNA, the CDR3 is TGTGCCAGCAGCTCCCGGACGGGGACGAACACCGGGGAGCTGTTTTTT.

This CDR3 is CASSLGLAPYTDTQYF. The CDR3 DNA is TGTGCCAGCAGCTTAGGACTAGCTCCTTACACAGATACGCAGTATTTT. The chain recombines TRBV7-9 with TRBJ2-3, with TRBD2 matching over 7 bases. V dropped 1 base and J dropped 2; count of bases not matched to a gene: 6. Germline V gene sequence: CDR1 SEHNR, CDR2 FQNEAQ (reference sequence). There are 16 residues in the CDR3. Full variable domain (remainder filled in from reference TRBV7-9 and TRBJ2-3): DTGVSQNPRHKITKRGQNVTFRCDPISEHNRLYWYRQTLGQGPEFLTYFQNEAQLEKSRLLSDRFSAERPKGSFSTLEIQRTEQGDSAMYLCASSLGLAPYTDTQYFGPGTRLTVL.

This clone has only one observation. The chain carries TRBV28 and TRBJ2-7; the match to TRBD1 covers 7 bases. This CDR3 comprises 14 residues. The ends lost 5 bases at V and 5 bases at J; junction bases unmatched: 9. The germline V gene encodes CDR1 MDHEN and CDR2 SYDVKM. In nucleotides, the CDR3 is TGTGCCAGCAGTCTCCTTACAGGGGTTGACGAGCAGTACTTC. Protein sequence: CASSLLTGVDEQYF.

CDR3 sequence: CASSWRDGGTKQETQYF. The CDR3 DNA reads as TGTGCCAGCAGCTGGAGAGACGGAGGGACTAAACAAGAGACCCAGTACTTC. The rearrangement uses TRBV3-1 (or the pseudogene TRBV3-2) and TRBJ2-5; TRBD2 agrees at 7 bases. Unmatched junction bases numbered 14, after V lost 5 bases and J lost 2 bases. The CDR3 contains 17 residues. CDR1 and CDR2 (germline): LGHDT, YNNKEL (reference sequence).

The rearrangement uses TRBV20-1 and TRBJ2-7; 8 bases map to TRBD2. Per germline, CDR1 DFQATT and CDR2 SNEGSKA (reference sequence). The CDR3 contains 11 residues. With V trimmed by 6 bases and J by 7 bases, 5 bases remained unmatched. The CDR3 sequence is CSAGLAWEQYF. For the CDR3, the DNA is TGCAGTGCAGGACTAGCTTGGGAGCAGTACTTC.

In the case of this clone: Other DNA sequences in the sample encode the same CDR3. The chain carries TRBV19 and TRBJ1-6; 8 nucleotides match TRBD1. The V gene's germline CDR1 is LNHDA and CDR2 SQIVND (reference sequence). This CDR3 comprises 15 residues. The J segment lost 7 bases and the V segment lost 3 bases, leaving 5 bases of the junction unmatched. The CDR3 is CASSISRDRNSPLHF. As DNA, the CDR3 is TGTGCCAGTAGTATCTCCCGGGACAGGAATTCACCCCTCCACTTT.

The genes are TRBV7-9 and TRBJ2-3; 9 bases match TRBD2. Germline V gene lookup returns CDR1 SEHNR and CDR2 FQNEAQ (reference sequence). J gave up 2 bases and V 1 base, and 1 base lay outside the gene matches. CDR3 length equals 15 residues. This CDR3 reads CASSLVAGVTDTQYF. The CDR3 DNA reads TGTGCCAGCAGCTTAGTAGCGGGAGTCACAGATACGCAGTATTTT.

The J gene is TRBJ1-1, the V gene TRBV18; 8 positions agree with TRBD1. After removal of 3 bases from V and 10 bases from J, the junction contained 4 bases not matched to a gene. The CDR3 contains 12 residues. Germline CDR1 and CDR2: KGHSH and LQKENI. CDR3 sequence reads: CASSPDRVGAFF. Here the CDR3 DNA reads TGTGCCAGCTCACCGGACAGGGTCGGAGCTTTCTTT.

In regard to this clone: Other DNA sequences of this sample code for an identical CDR3. The chain is built from TRBV5-1 and TRBJ1-2; TRBD1 matches at 9 bases. The CDR3 is 14 amino acids. Germline loops: CDR1 SGHRS, CDR2 YFSETQ. The V and J ends lost 0 bases and 7 bases, in that order; junction bases with no gene match: 4. Here the CDR3 DNA reads TGCGCCAGCAGCTTGGATGGACAGGGGAGTGGCTACACCTTC. Translated: CASSLDGQGSGYTF.

The chain carries TRBV20-1 and TRBJ2-3; no definite D call. This CDR3 is 11 amino acids long. Germline loops: CDR1 DFQATT, CDR2 SNEGSKA (reference sequence). Trimming left V 3 bases short and J 6 bases short, with 7 bases between. CDR3 in DNA: TGCAGTGCTAGCCGGCGGGATACGCAGTATTTT. Translation: CSASRRDTQYF.

This sequence joins TRBV7-9 and TRBJ1-6; 8 positions match TRBD1. Germline V lookup: CDR1 SEHNR, CDR2 FQNEAQ (reference sequence). CDR3 size: 18 residues. V lost 11 bases, J lost 0 bases, and 15 bases stayed unmatched. CDR3 loop: CALGTGAPGSSYNSPLHF. CDR3 coding DNA: TGTGCCCTCGGGACAGGTGCACCTGGAAGCTCCTATAATTCACCCCTCCACTTT.

V and J are TRBV11-2 and TRBJ1-5, with a possible D match to TRBD1 (5 bases). The CDR3 contains 15 residues. V was pared by 5 bases and J by 7 bases, with 18 bases between. The germline CDR1 and CDR2 sequences are SGHAT and FQNNGV. The CDR3 protein is CASSPGGWGWQPQHF. The CDR3 nucleotides are TGTGCCAGCAGCCCGGGCGGTTGGGGCTGGCAGCCCCAGCATTTT.

V and J are TRBV3-1 (or the pseudogene TRBV3-2) and TRBJ1-2; perhaps TRBD1 as D (5 bases). The CDR3 consists of 12 residues. CDR1 is LGHDT, CDR2 YNNKEL, per germline (reference sequence). Trimming took off 0 bases at V and 12 bases at J, with 11 bases between the two ends. DNA of the CDR3: TGTGCCAGCAGCCAAGATCAGGAGGGGAACACCTTC. Its protein product is CASSQDQEGNTF.

This clone has just one count. The chain recombines TRBV28 with TRBJ1-5; D is possibly TRBD1 (6 bases). The CDR3 length is 14 residues. Trimming removed 3 bases from V and 3 bases from J, with 9 bases in between. Germline CDR1 is MDHEN and CDR2 is SYDVKM. The CDR3 region is CASSLTGTNQPQHF. The CDR3 DNA is TGTGCCAGCAGTTTGACAGGAACCAATCAGCCCCAGCATTTT.

J is TRBJ2-2 and V is TRBV9; D is undetermined. Germline-derived CDR1 and CDR2 are SGDLS and YYNGEE. V was cut by 2 bases and J by 1 base, with 6 bases left in between. This CDR3 has 14 amino acids. CDR3 sequence (DNA): TGTGCCAGCAGCGTGAATAGGAACACCGGGGAGCTGTTTTTT. Protein: CASSVNRNTGELFF.

This chain links TRBV19 with TRBJ1-5; D is undetermined. The germline CDR1 and CDR2 sequences are LNHDA and SQIVND (reference sequence). CDR3 length: 15 residues. V dropped 7 bases and J dropped 2 bases, with 15 bases sitting between them. CDR3 DNA sequence: TGTGCCAGTATGGCCCCTACCCAGGGCAATCAGCCCCAGCATTTT. Translating gives CASMAPTQGNQPQHF.

This clone was observed a few times. The J gene is TRBJ2-7, the V gene TRBV7-2; no firm D call. The CDR3 runs to 13 residues. Deletions cut 6 bases from V and 6 bases from J, with 15 bases between. Germline V lookup: CDR1 SGHTA, CDR2 FQGNSA. CDR3 region: CASSPRHESEQYF. The CDR3 bases are TGTGCCAGCAGTCCGCGGCATGAATCCGAGCAGTACTTC.

The chain carries TRBV13 and TRBJ2-5, with a tentative D call TRBD2 (5 bases). CDR3 length: 11 residues. Germline CDR1 reads PRHDT; CDR2 reads FYEKMQ (reference sequence). V dropped 3 bases and J dropped 6 bases, with 5 bases sitting between them. The CDR3 protein is CASSFGKTQYF. As DNA, the CDR3 is TGTGCCAGCAGCTTCGGGAAGACCCAGTACTTC.